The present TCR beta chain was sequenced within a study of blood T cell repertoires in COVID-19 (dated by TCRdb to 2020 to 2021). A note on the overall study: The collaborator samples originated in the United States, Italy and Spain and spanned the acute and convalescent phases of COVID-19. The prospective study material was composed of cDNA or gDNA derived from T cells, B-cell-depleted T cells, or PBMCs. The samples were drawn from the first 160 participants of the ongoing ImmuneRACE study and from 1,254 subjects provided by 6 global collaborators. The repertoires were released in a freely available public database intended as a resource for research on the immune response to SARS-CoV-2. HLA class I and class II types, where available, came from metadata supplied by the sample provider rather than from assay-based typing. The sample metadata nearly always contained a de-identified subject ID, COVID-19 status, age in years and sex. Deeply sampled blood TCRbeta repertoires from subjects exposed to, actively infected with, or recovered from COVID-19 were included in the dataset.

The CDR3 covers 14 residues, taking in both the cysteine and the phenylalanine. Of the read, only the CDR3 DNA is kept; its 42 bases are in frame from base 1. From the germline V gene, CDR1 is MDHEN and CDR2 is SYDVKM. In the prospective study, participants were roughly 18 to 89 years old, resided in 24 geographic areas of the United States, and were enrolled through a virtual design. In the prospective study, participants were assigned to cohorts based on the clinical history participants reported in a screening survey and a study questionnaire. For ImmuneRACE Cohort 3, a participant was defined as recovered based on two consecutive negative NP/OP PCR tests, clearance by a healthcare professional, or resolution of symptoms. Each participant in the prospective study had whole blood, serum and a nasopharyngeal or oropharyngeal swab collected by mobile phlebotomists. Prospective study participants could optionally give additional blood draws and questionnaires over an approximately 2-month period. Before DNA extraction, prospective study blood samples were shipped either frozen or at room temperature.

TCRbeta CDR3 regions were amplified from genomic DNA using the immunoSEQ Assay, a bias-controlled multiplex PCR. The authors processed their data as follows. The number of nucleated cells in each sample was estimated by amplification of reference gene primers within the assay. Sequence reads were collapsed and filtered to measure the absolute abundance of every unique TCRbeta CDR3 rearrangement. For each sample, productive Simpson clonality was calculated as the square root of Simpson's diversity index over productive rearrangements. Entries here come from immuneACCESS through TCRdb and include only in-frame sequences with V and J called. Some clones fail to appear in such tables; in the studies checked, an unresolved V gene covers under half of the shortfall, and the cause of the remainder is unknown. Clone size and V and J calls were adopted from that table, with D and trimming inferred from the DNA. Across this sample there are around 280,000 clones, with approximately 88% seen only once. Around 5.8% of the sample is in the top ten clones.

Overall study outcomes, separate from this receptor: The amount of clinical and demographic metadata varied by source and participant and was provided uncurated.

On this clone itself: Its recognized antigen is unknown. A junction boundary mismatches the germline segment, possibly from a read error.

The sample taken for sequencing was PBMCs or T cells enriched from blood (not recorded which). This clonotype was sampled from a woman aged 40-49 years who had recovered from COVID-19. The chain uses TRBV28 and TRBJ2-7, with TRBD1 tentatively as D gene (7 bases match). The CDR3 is CASSLQGDSNEQYF. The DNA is TGTGCCAGCAGCCTTCAGGGGGACTCCAACGAGCAGTACTTC.